This T cell receptor beta chain derives from a study of blood T cell repertoires in COVID-19. Background on the study: Samples of COVID-19 (acute and convalescent) were obtained from the United States, Italy and Spain. T cells, B-cell-depleted T cells, or PBMCs supplied cDNA or gDNA.

Authors' processing steps: How many nucleated cells were present was estimated from reference gene primer amplification. Assay: immunoSEQ multiplex PCR; the TCRdb copy retains only in-frame clones and omits some. V and J calls and clone size are copied from that table; D and trimming were computed from the DNA. The profile shows 200,000 to 250,000 clones, approximately 82% of them singletons. The CDR3 spans 14 residues. V was pared by 5 bases and J by 2 bases, with 14 bases between. CDR1 is SGHRS, CDR2 YFSETQ, per germline. The J gene is TRBJ2-7, the V gene TRBV5-1, with D possibly matching TRBD2 (6 bases). Sequencing was performed on peripheral blood. The sequence was collected from a woman between 18 and 29 years old with acute or convalescent COVID-19. The CDR3 sequence: CASRRDLSPYEQYF. CDR3 nucleotides: TGCGCCAGCAGACGGGACTTATCACCCTACGAGCAGTACTTC.